The 28 T cell receptor beta chains in this list originate from one sample, sequenced in a study of blood T cell repertoires in COVID-19. Method: immunoSEQ multiplex PCR; TCRdb's copy keeps in-frame clones and lacks some. The data contain under 250,000 clones, around 82% of them singletons. Sequencing was carried out using peripheral blood. The receptors originated from a human donor in a cohort sampled during active COVID-19.

The chain has TRBV5-4 and TRBJ2-1, with TRBD2 as a possible D gene (5 bases). Deletions cut 0 bases from V and 2 bases from J, with 9 bases between. This CDR3 spans 15 amino acids. In germline, CDR1 is SGHNT, CDR2 YYREEE (reference sequence). DNA of the CDR3: TGTGCCAGCAGCTTGGAGCGGAGCCCCTACAATGAGCAGTTCTTC. Its protein is CASSLERSPYNEQFF.

The V call is TRBV7-2, the J call TRBJ1-1; possible D gene TRBD1, 5 bases. Germline V gene lookup returns CDR1 SGHTA and CDR2 FQGNSA. CDR3 size: 14 residues. The V and J ends lost 5 bases and 8 bases respectively, with 18 bases between them. CDR3 coding DNA: TGTGCCAGCAGCCACAGGACGGGGGAGGGAGAAGCTTTCTTT. Residues: CASSHRTGEGEAFF.

In this sample, this clone turned up many times. Written as DNA, the CDR3 is TGTGCCAGCGGACTCTTCCTTGACAATGAGCAGTTCTTC. It is translated as CASGLFLDNEQFF. V usage is TRBV2 and J usage is TRBJ2-1, with a tentative D call TRBD2 (5 bases). The V gene's germline CDR1 is SNHLY and CDR2 FYNNEI. CDR3 length equals 13 residues. Trimming stripped 8 bases from V and 5 bases from J, with 13 bases between.

This clone was seen just once. The V call is TRBV30, the J call TRBJ1-5, with D unclear. Germline CDR1 reads GTSNPN; CDR2 reads SVGIG (reference sequence). Trimming removed 3 bases from V and 0 bases from J, with 6 bases in between. The CDR3 has 13 amino acids. CDR3: CAWSGDSNQPQHF. As DNA, the CDR3 is TGTGCCTGGAGCGGTGATAGCAATCAGCCCCAGCATTTT.

The chain uses TRBV5-6 and TRBJ2-7; a weak D match, TRBD2 (5 bases). V shed 4 bases and J shed 5 bases, with 16 bases lying between them. Germline V lookup: CDR1 SGHDT, CDR2 YYEEEE. This CDR3 has 14 residues. The CDR3 loop is CASSPPLVGHEQYF. Here the CDR3 DNA reads TGTGCCAGCAGCCCGCCACTAGTGGGCCACGAGCAGTACTTC. The full variable domain, its missing parts supplied by reference TRBV5-6 and TRBJ2-7, is DAGVTQSPTHLIKTRGQQVTLRCSPKSGHDTVSWYQQALGQGPQFIFQYYEEEERQRGNFPDRFSGHQFPNYSSELNVNALLLGDSALYLCASSPPLVGHEQYFGPGTRLTVT.

This clone was picked up a small number of times. The rearrangement joins TRBV28 to TRBJ1-4; no definite D call. The CDR3 is 12 amino acids. The V and J ends lost 10 bases and 5 bases respectively, with 11 bases between them. The germline V gene has CDR1 MDHEN and CDR2 SYDVKM. The CDR3 sequence is CATSSPNEKLFF. The CDR3 coding sequence is TGTGCCACCTCCTCCCCCAATGAAAAACTGTTTTTT.

CDR3: CAWSVGLAAGELFF. The CDR3 DNA reads as TGTGCCTGGAGTGTAGGACTAGCGGCCGGGGAGCTGTTTTTT. This chain uses TRBV30 with TRBJ2-2; 10 bases are a match to TRBD2. V was clipped by 0 bases and J by 6 bases; unmatched bases: 1. The CDR3 has 14 amino acids. Germline V gives CDR1 GTSNPN, CDR2 SVGIG (reference sequence).

This clone has a single count. This rearrangement joins TRBV25-1 to TRBJ2-1; the match to TRBD2 covers 13 bases. This CDR3 is 17 amino acids long. The ends lost 6 bases at V and 1 base at J; junction bases unmatched: 6. Looked up from germline, CDR1 is MGHDK and CDR2 is SYGVNS. The CDR3 sequence is CASSRLAGGWSYNEQFF. For the CDR3, the DNA is TGTGCCAGCAGCCGACTAGCGGGAGGTTGGTCCTACAATGAGCAGTTCTTC.

The chain links TRBV7-2 to TRBJ1-2; D is unclear. CDR1 is SGHTA, CDR2 FQGNSA, per germline. The V end was cut by 6 bases, the J end by 4 bases, with 12 bases between. This CDR3 is built from 13 residues. CDR3 protein: CASRTEGTYGYTF. DNA for the CDR3: TGTGCCAGCAGGACCGAGGGTACCTATGGCTACACCTTC.

This chain uses TRBV19 with TRBJ2-3; perhaps TRBD2 as D (7 bases). The CDR3 is 16 residues long. Trimming cost V 0 bases and J 5 bases, with 15 bases left between them. Per the germline V gene, CDR1 is LNHDA and CDR2 is SQIVND (reference sequence). CDR3 nucleotide sequence: TGTGCCAGTAGTATAGAAGGGACACCGGGAGGAGATACGCAGTATTTT. Encoded protein: CASSIEGTPGGDTQYF.

The V call is TRBV5-5, the J call TRBJ1-5; a weak D match, TRBD1 (5 bases). The CDR3 totals 15 residues. Trimming pared 4 bases from V and 3 bases from J, leaving 14 bases between. Germline lookup yields CDR1 SGHKS and CDR2 YYEKEE (reference sequence). CDR3 residues: CASSPRWGVNQPQHF. CDR3 in DNA: TGTGCCAGCAGCCCGAGGTGGGGGGTCAATCAGCCCCAGCATTTT.

In its sample, this clone was seen once. The chain combines TRBV30 with TRBJ1-2; D is unresolved. The germline CDR1 and CDR2 sequences are GTSNPN and SVGIG (reference sequence). Trimming shortened V by 4 bases and J by 2 bases, and 8 bases separated the two germline ends. The length of the CDR3 is 12 residues. The DNA of the CDR3 is TGTGCCTGGACCCAGTTAAACTATGGCTACACCTTC. It codes for CAWTQLNYGYTF.

The V gene is TRBV7-8, the J gene TRBJ2-3, with a weak D call TRBD2 (5 bases). V was shortened by 6 bases and J by 3 bases, with 10 bases between the two germline ends. The CDR3 spans 13 residues. CDR1 and CDR2 (germline): SGHVS, FQNEAQ. The CDR3 sequence is CASRLPGTDTQYF. The CDR3 DNA reads as TGTGCCAGCAGGCTCCCGGGGACAGATACGCAGTATTTT.

The gene calls are TRBV5-5 and TRBJ1-1; D unresolved. Germline loops: CDR1 SGHKS, CDR2 YYEKEE (reference sequence). The CDR3 covers 15 residues. V lost 4 bases and J 5 bases, leaving 18 bases between the germline ends. CDR3 bases: TGTGCCAGCAGCCAGCAAAGGGCCCCGGGGACTGAAGCTTTCTTT. Protein: CASSQQRAPGTEAFF.

This chain joins TRBV6-5 and TRBJ1-2, with D uncertain. Germline assignment: CDR1 MNHEY and CDR2 SVGAGI. The CDR3 is 14 residues long. Trimming pared 2 bases from V and 5 bases from J, leaving 12 bases between. This CDR3 is CASSYGAAAYGYTF. The CDR3 coding sequence is TGTGCCAGCAGTTACGGAGCAGCAGCATATGGCTACACCTTC.

A few counts support this clone. This chain uses TRBV2 with TRBJ1-5, with D possibly TRBD1 on 5 matching bases. This CDR3 comprises 16 residues. Germline V gene sequence: CDR1 SNHLY, CDR2 FYNNEI. V shed 5 bases and J shed 8 bases, with 22 bases lying between them. CDR3 coding DNA: TGTGCCAGCAGTCCGGGACTCCCTGGAGGGGTAGAGCCCCAGCATTTT. It is translated as CASSPGLPGGVEPQHF.

This chain connects TRBV2 to TRBJ2-2; D gene ambiguous. The CDR3 contains 15 residues. Trimming shortened V by 7 bases and J by 2 bases, and 14 bases separated the two germline ends. CDR1 and CDR2 from the germline V gene are SNHLY and FYNNEI. CDR3 DNA: TGTGCCAGCACCGTATCTGAGGAAAACACCGGGGAGCTGTTTTTT. It yields the protein CASTVSEENTGELFF.

V and J are TRBV28 and TRBJ1-2; D perhaps matches TRBD1 (5 bases). Trimming cost V 3 bases and J 8 bases, with 13 bases left between them. The germline V gene has CDR1 MDHEN and CDR2 SYDVKM. CDR3 length: 13 amino acids. The CDR3 nucleotides are TGTGCCAGCAGTTTCTTCAGGGTCCACGGCTACACCTTC. Amino acid sequence: CASSFFRVHGYTF.

This chain uses TRBV29-1 with TRBJ2-7; perhaps TRBD1 as D (5 bases). The CDR3 spans 13 residues. Germline V lookup: CDR1 SQVTM, CDR2 ANQGSEA. V lost 3 bases and J 2 bases, leaving 11 bases between the germline ends. The CDR3, as DNA: TGCAGCGTTGAGGACCAGGGTACCTACGAGCAGTACTTC. It translates to CSVEDQGTYEQYF.

This clone was seen ten or more times. The rearrangement uses TRBV6-2 or TRBV6-3 and TRBJ1-2, with 10 bases aligning to TRBD1. The CDR3 runs to 14 residues. Germline V gene sequence: CDR1 MNHEY, CDR2 SVGEGT. The J segment lost 7 bases and the V segment lost 4 bases, leaving 6 bases of the junction unmatched. CDR3 nucleotide sequence: TGTGCCAGCAGTTGGGACAGGGGACTCGGTGGCTACACCTTC. Encoded protein: CASSWDRGLGGYTF.

The J gene is TRBJ2-2, the V gene TRBV3-1 (or the pseudogene TRBV3-2), with 7 bases aligning to TRBD2. The CDR3 is 16 amino acids. The V gene's germline CDR1 is LGHDT and CDR2 YNNKEL (reference sequence). The ends lost 1 base at V and 1 base at J; junction bases unmatched: 3. CDR3 coding DNA: TGTGCCAGCAGCCAAGGCCAGCGGGGGAACACCGGGGAGCTGTTTTTT. It translates to CASSQGQRGNTGELFF.

This sequence joins TRBV6-7 and TRBJ2-7, with 9 bases matching TRBD1. TRBV6-7 is designated an ORF whose function remains uncertain. The CDR3 length is 15 residues. Trimming at V came to 6 bases and at J to 5 bases, leaving 11 bases not matched to a gene. This CDR3 reads CASRHLRDREHEQYF. CDR3 DNA: TGTGCCAGCAGACACTTACGGGACAGGGAACACGAGCAGTACTTC.

The chain has TRBV28 and TRBJ1-2, with D uncertain. CDR3 length: 14 amino acids. Germline lookup yields CDR1 MDHEN and CDR2 SYDVKM. V was trimmed by 7 bases and J by 4 bases, leaving 16 bases between them. The CDR3 DNA follows: TGTGCCAGCATACCCGCCGAGGGTGGCTATGGCTACACCTTC. It specifies CASIPAEGGYGYTF.

This chain joins TRBV4-1 and TRBJ2-1; 9 bases are a match to TRBD1. The V gene's germline CDR1 is MGHRA and CDR2 YSYEKL. This CDR3 spans 17 amino acids. The V gene end was trimmed by 3 bases and the J gene end by 3 bases; junction bases not matched to a gene: 9. The CDR3 here is CASSQTIQGALYNEQFF. The CDR3 DNA follows: TGCGCCAGCAGCCAGACGATACAGGGGGCCCTCTACAATGAGCAGTTCTTC.

The genes are TRBV18 and TRBJ2-7; either TRBD1 or TRBD2 may supply D (7 bases each). CDR3 length: 16 amino acids. V lost 6 bases to trimming and J lost 0 bases, with 18 bases between them. Germline CDR1 and CDR2: KGHSH and LQKENI. Here the CDR3 DNA reads TGTGCCAGCTCTCCAGGGGGGGGAGGACCCTCCTACGAGCAGTACTTC. It codes for CASSPGGGGPSYEQYF.

The gene calls are TRBV7-2 and TRBJ2-1, with D maybe TRBD2 (5 bases). The CDR3 is made up of 14 amino acids. Trimming stripped 4 bases from V and 4 bases from J, with 11 bases between. Germline CDR1 reads SGHTA; CDR2 reads FQGNSA. CDR3 sequence: CASSSRRRYNEQFF. The CDR3 DNA is TGTGCCAGCAGCTCCCGCCGGAGGTACAATGAGCAGTTCTTC. Using reference TRBV7-2 and TRBJ2-1 for the parts outside the CDR3, the full variable domain is GAGVSQSPSNKVTEKGKDVELRCDPISGHTALYWYRQSLGQGLEFLIYFQGNSAPDKSGLPSDRFSAERTGGSVSTLTIQRTQQEDSAVYLCASSSRRRYNEQFFGPGTRLTVL.

This sequence joins TRBV7-9 and TRBJ2-3; D not certain. Trimming took off 4 bases at V and 4 bases at J, with 9 bases between the two ends. This CDR3 comprises 13 residues. Per germline, CDR1 SEHNR and CDR2 FQNEAQ (reference sequence). In DNA form, the CDR3 reads TGTGCCAGCAGCTCCACAGTCTCAGATACGCAGTATTTT. It encodes CASSSTVSDTQYF.

The chain combines TRBV16 with TRBJ1-5, with a weak D call TRBD1 (5 bases). V lost 0 bases and J 3 bases, leaving 18 bases between the germline ends. The V gene's germline CDR1 is KGHSY and CDR2 FQNENV. The CDR3 length is 18 residues. The CDR3 region is CASSQSVGGVLDNQPQHF. The CDR3, as DNA: TGTGCCAGCAGCCAATCGGTCGGGGGAGTGCTTGACAATCAGCCCCAGCATTTT.